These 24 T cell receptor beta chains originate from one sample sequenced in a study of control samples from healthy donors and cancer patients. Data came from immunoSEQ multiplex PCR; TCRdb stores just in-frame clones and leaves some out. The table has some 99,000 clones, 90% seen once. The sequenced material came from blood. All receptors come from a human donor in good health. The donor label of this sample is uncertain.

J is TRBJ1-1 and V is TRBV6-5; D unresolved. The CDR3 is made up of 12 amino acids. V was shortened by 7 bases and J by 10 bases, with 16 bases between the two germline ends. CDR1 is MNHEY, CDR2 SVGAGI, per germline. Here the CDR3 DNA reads TGTGCCAGCACCTTGGGAGGGCTACGAGCTTTCTTT. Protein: CASTLGGLRAFF.

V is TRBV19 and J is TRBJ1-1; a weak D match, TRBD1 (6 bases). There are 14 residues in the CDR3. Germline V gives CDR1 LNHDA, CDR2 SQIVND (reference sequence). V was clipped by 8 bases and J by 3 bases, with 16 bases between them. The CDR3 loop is CASQTGLGDTEAFF. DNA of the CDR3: TGTGCCAGTCAAACAGGGTTGGGAGACACTGAAGCTTTCTTT.

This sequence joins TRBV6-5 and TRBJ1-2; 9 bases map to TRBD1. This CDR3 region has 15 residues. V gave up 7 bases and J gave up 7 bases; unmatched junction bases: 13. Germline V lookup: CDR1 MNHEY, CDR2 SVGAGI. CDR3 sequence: CASIFQTGGHSGYTF. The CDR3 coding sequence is TGTGCCAGCATCTTTCAGACAGGGGGGCATAGTGGCTACACCTTC.

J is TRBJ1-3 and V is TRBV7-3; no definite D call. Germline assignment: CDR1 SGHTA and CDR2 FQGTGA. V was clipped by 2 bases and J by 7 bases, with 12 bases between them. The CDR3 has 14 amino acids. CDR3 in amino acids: CASSLAGPGNTIYF. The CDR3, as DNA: TGTGCCAGCAGCTTAGCCGGGCCGGGTAACACCATATATTTT.

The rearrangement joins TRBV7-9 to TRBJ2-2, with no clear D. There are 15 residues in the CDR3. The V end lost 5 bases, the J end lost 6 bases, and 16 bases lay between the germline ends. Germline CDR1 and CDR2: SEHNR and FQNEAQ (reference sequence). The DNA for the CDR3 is TGTGCCAGCAGCCCCCTACCTATACGGCCCGGGGAGCTGTTTTTT. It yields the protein CASSPLPIRPGELFF.

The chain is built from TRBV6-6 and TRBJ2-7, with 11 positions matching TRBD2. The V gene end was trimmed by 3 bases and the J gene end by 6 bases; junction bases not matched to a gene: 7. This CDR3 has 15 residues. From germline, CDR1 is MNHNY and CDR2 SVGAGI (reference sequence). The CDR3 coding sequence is TGTGCCAGCAGTTATACCGGTAGCGGGGGGGGCGAGCAGTACTTC. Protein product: CASSYTGSGGGEQYF.

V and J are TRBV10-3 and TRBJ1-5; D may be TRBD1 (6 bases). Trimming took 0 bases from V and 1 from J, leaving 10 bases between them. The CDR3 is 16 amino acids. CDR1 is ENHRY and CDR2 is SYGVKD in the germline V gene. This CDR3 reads CAISESWTASNQPQHF. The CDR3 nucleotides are TGTGCCATCAGTGAGTCATGGACAGCAAGCAATCAGCCCCAGCATTTT.

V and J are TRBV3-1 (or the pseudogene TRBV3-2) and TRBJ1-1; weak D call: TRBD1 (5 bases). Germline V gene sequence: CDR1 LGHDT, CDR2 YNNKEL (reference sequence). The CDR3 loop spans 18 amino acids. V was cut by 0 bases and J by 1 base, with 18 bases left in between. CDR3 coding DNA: TGTGCCAGCAGCCAAGATCGCGGCCAAACAGGTCCGAACACTGAAGCTTTCTTT. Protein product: CASSQDRGQTGPNTEAFF.

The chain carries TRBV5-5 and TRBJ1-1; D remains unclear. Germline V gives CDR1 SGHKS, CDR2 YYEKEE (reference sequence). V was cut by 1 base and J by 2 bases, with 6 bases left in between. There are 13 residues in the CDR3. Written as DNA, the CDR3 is TGTGCCAGCAGCTTGAACAGCAACACTGAAGCTTTCTTT. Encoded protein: CASSLNSNTEAFF.

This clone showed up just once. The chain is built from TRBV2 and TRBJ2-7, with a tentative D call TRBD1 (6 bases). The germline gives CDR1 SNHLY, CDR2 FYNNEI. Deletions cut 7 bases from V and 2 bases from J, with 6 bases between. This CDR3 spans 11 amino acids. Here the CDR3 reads CASNRAYEQYF. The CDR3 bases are TGTGCCAGCAACAGGGCCTACGAGCAGTACTTC.

The CDR3 spells CASSQADRGLLTEAFF. The CDR3 DNA is TGTGCCAGCAGCCAAGCGGACAGGGGATTGTTAACTGAAGCTTTCTTT. The chain is built from TRBV4-2 and TRBJ1-1, with 9 nucleotides matching TRBD1. The CDR3 loop spans 16 amino acids. Per the germline V gene, CDR1 is LGHNA and CDR2 is YNFKEQ. V lost 1 base, J lost 5 bases, and 8 bases stayed unmatched.

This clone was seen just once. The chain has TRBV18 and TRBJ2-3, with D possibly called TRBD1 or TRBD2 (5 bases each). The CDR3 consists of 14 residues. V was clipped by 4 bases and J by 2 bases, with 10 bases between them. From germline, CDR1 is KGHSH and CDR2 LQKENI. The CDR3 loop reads CASSLGTNTDTQYF. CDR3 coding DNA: TGTGCCAGCTCACTCGGGACCAACACAGATACGCAGTATTTT.

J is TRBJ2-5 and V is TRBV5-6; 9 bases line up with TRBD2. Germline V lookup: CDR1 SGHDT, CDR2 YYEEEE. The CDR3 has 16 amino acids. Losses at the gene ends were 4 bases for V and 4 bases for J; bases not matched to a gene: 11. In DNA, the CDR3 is TGTGCCAGCAGCCTCCTTAGCGGGGGCATGGGAGAGACCCAGTACTTC. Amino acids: CASSLLSGGMGETQYF.

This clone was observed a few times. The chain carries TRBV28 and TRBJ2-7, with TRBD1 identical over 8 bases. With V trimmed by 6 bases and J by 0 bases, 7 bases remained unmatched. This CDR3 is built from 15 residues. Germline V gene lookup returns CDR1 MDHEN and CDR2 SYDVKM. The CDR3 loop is CASSPVDRDSYEQYF. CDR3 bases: TGTGCCAGCAGCCCCGTGGACAGGGACTCCTACGAGCAGTACTTC.

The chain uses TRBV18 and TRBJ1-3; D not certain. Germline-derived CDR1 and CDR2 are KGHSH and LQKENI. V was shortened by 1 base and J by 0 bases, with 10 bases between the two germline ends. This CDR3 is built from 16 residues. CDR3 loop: CASSPLVDNSGNTIYF. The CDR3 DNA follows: TGTGCCAGCTCACCACTCGTAGATAACTCTGGAAACACCATATATTTT.

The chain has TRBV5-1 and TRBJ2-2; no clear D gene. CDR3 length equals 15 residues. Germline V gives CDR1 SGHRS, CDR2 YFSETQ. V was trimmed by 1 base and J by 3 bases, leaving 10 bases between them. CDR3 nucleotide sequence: TGCGCCAGCAGCTTGAAGGGCAGCTACACCGGGGAGCTGTTTTTT. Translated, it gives CASSLKGSYTGELFF.

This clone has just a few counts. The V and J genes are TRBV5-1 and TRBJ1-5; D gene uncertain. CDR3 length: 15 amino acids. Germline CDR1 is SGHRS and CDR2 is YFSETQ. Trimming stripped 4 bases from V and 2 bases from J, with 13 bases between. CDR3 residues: CASSEGPSGNQPQHF. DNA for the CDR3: TGCGCCAGCAGCGAGGGCCCAAGTGGCAATCAGCCCCAGCATTTT.

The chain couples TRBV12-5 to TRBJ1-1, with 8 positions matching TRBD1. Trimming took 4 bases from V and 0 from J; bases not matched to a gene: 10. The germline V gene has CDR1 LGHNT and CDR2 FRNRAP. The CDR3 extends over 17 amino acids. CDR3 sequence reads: CASGSPGDRLMNTEAFF. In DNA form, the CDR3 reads TGTGCTAGTGGTTCTCCGGGGGACAGGCTTATGAACACTGAAGCTTTCTTT.

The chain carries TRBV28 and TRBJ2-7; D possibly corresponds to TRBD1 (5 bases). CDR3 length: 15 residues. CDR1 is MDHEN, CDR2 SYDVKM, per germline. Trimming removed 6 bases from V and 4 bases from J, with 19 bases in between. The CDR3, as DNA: TGTGCCAGCAGCTCCGCTACAGTTGGGGCTTACGAGCAGTACTTC. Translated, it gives CASSSATVGAYEQYF.

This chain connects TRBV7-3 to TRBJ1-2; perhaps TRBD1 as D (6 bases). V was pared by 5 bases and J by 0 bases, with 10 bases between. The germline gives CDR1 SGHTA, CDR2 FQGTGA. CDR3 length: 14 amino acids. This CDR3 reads CASSTGQTNYGYTF. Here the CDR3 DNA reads TGTGCCAGCAGCACCGGACAGACTAACTATGGCTACACCTTC.

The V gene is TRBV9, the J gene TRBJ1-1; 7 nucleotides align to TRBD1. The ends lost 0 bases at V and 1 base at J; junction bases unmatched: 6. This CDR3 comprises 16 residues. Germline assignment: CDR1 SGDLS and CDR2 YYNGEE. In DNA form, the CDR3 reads TGTGCCAGCAGCGTAGGTGCGGCAGGGGGGAACACTGAAGCTTTCTTT. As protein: CASSVGAAGGNTEAFF.

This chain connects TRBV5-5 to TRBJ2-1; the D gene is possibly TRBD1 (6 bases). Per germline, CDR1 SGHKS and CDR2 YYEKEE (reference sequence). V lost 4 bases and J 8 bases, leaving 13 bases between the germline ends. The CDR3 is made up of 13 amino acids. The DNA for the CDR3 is TGTGCCAGCAGCCTACAGGGTTTGGATGAGCAGTTCTTC. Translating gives CASSLQGLDEQFF.

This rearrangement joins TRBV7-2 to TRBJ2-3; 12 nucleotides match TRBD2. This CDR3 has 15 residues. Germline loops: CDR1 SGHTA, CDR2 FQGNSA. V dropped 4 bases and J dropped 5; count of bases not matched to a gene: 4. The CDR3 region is CASSWTSGVVDTQYF. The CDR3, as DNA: TGTGCCAGCAGCTGGACTAGCGGGGTAGTAGATACGCAGTATTTT.

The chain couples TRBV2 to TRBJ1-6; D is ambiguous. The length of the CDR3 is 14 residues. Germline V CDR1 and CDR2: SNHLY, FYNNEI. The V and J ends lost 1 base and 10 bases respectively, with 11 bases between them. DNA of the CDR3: TGTGCCAGCAGTGAAGAGGTTCTGCCCTCACCCCTCCACTTT. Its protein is CASSEEVLPSPLHF.